The present T cell receptor beta chain was sequenced within a study of regulatory T cells in long-lasting Graves disease. Whole-study results and caveats: Comparison showed that persistent patients shared more public clonotypes (under 3,000) than new patients (approximately 930).

Time point denoted: persistent/refractory GD, antithyroid drugs over 5 years with positive TRAb. PBMC-derived RNA was used for the TCR library. Ten or more counts support this clonotype. The target antigen is unknown. CDR3-region Arm-PCR and iRepertoire HTBI primers produced the TCR beta libraries. Via MiXCR, TCRdb re-called the multiplex PCR reads, giving one row per CDR3 protein. This table holds about 290,000 distinct CDR3 sequences, around 23% found once. This TCR was recovered from a female donor with Graves disease. This specimen was peripheral blood mononuclear cells (PBMCs), taken when the disease was refractory, from a patient treated with antithyroid drugs.

The CDR3 DNA sequence: TGTGCCAGCAGACATCCGAACACCGGGGAGCTGTTTTTT. Translating gives CASRHPNTGELFF. This sequence joins TRBV28 and TRBJ2-2; D is uncertain. V lost 6 bases and J 0 bases, leaving 5 bases between the germline ends. The CDR3 spans 13 residues. Germline assignment: CDR1 MDHEN and CDR2 SYDVKM. The full variable domain, completed using reference TRBV28 and TRBJ2-2, is DVKVTQSSRYLVKRTGEKVFLECVQDMDHENMFWYRQDPGLGLRLIYFSYDVKMKEKGDIPEGYSVSREKKERFSLILESASTNQTSMYLCASRHPNTGELFFGEGSRLTVL.